Included here is one TCR beta chain sequence, with context. Its antigen is not known. Splitting of each subset's genomic DNA was done evenly across several immunoSEQ plates. Original data processing: Junction-only sequences produced by ImmunoSEQ had no quality scores, so filtering differed. The method was immunoSEQ multiplex PCR; TCRdb's version includes in-frame clones alone and lacks a portion of them. V and J calls and clone size are those listed in that table; D and trimming were worked out from the DNA. The sample records fewer than 550,000 clones, about three quarters being singletons. These data belong to a study of shared clonotypes between healthy human individuals. General observations from the study: Blood was the only sampled material, and tissue repertoires likely differ.

Germline CDR1 and CDR2: SQVTM and ANQGSEA. The CDR3 runs 13 residues. Trimming cost V 6 bases and J 1 base; bases outside gene matches: 4. There were only Caucasian adults among the donors, and all lived in Nashville, Tennessee. The receptor was derived from a woman in her 40s in good health. Some clones in this sample may be carry-over from other donors' samples. The specimen sequenced was PBMCs. The chain carries TRBV29-1 and TRBJ1-1; 8 bases fit TRBD1. The CDR3, as DNA: TGCAGCGTCGTTGGACAGGGGAACACTGAAGCTTTCTTT. Protein sequence: CSVVGQGNTEAFF.